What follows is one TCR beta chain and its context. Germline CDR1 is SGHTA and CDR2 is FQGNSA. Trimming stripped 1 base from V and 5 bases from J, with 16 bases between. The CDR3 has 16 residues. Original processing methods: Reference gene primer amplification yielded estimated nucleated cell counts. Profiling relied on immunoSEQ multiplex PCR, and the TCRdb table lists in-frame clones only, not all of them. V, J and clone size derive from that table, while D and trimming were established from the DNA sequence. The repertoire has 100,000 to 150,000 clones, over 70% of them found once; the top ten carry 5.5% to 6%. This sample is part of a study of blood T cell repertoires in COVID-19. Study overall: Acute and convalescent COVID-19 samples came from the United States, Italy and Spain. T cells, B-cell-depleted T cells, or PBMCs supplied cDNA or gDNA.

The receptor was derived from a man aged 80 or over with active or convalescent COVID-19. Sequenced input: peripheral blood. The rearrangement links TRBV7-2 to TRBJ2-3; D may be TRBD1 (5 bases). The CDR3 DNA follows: TGTGCCAGCAGCTTAGTTGGTTGGGGCGGTGGAGATACGCAGTATTTT. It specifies CASSLVGWGGGDTQYF.